This T cell receptor (beta chain) emerged from a study of T cells in Graves' hyperthyroidism and ophthalmopathy. Study-wide results and caveats: Ophthalmopathy and stable hyperthyroidism were told apart by a 13 V-J model. The model identified upcoming ophthalmopathy a median approximately 6.5 months ahead of onset.

This clonotype was seen repeatedly, ten times or more. Its antigen is still unknown. Patients were excluded for uncontrolled infection, other autoimmune disease, pregnancy or lactation. The study based diagnoses on clinical symptoms, serum thyroxine and TRAb, thyroid ultrasound and orbital computed tomography. Germline V lookup: CDR1 MDHEN, CDR2 SYDVKM. V lost 6 bases, J lost 4 bases, and 7 bases stayed unmatched. The CDR3 sequence is 14 residues long. Researchers took RNA transcripts and amplified the TCR beta CDR3 regions from them. HTBI primers drove first-round RT-PCR of the TCR CDR3. One entry per CDR3 protein results from TCRdb running MiXCR on the multiplex PCR reads. Found here are about 460,000 distinct CDR3 sequences, 20% to 25% of them singletons; the top ten hold about 49%.

Sequencing was carried out using blood. This receptor was obtained from a woman aged 65 to 85 with Graves' ophthalmopathy. The genes are TRBV28 and TRBJ1-1; TRBD1 aligns across 8 bases. CDR3 sequence: CASSHQGASTEAFF. In DNA, the CDR3 is TGTGCCAGCAGCCATCAGGGGGCCTCCACTGAAGCTTTCTTT.